This T cell receptor (beta chain) was sequenced in a study of T cells after yellow fever vaccination. This clonotype turned up a few times. TCRdb redid the calling of the 5' RACE reads with MiXCR, one entry per CDR3 protein. The sample includes 620,000 or so distinct CDR3 sequences, roughly a sixth of them seen just once. This sample comprised PBMCs, obtained around 5 days after the first yellow fever vaccination. The clonotype originates from a man aged 18 to 30 who received the YFV17D yellow fever vaccine.

CDR3 DNA: TGTGCCAGCACACCTACTTGGGACAGTAATTCACCCCTCCACTTT. This encodes CASTPTWDSNSPLHF. The chain has TRBV3-1 and TRBJ1-6, with 7 bases identical to TRBD1. Germline trimming cut 7 bases from V and 6 bases from J; bases unmatched to any gene: 9. The CDR3 is made up of 15 amino acids. The germline V gene encodes CDR1 LGHDT and CDR2 YNNKEL (reference sequence).